This T cell receptor (beta chain) was identified in a study of control samples from healthy donors and cancer patients. The CDR3 is made up of 14 amino acids. CDR1 is SNHLY and CDR2 is FYNNEI in the germline V gene. The V gene lost 1 base and the J gene lost 5 bases, with 12 bases spanning the gap. Sequenced by immunoSEQ multiplex PCR; TCRdb stores in-frame clones only, minus some. The sample has tens of thousands of clones; approximately 84% are singletons. The rearrangement uses TRBV2 and TRBJ2-7, with D unresolved. The sample taken for sequencing was PBMCs. The receptor comes from a man in his sixties or seventies with lung cancer. The CDR3 coding sequence is TGTGCCAGCAGTGAAGTAGGGTACGGCCACGAGCAGTACTTC. This gives the protein CASSEVGYGHEQYF.